The clone carrying this TCR beta chain came up a few times. The data originate from a study of identical twins. TCRdb called the 5' RACE reads again in MiXCR, with one record for every CDR3 protein. Of around 250,000 distinct CDR3 sequences listed, over 5% were seen once; the top ten hold about 14%. The germline V gene encodes CDR1 SGHAT and CDR2 FQNNGV. Deletions cut 4 bases from V and 7 bases from J, with 13 bases between. The CDR3 sequence is 13 residues long. This same sample was also taken into another study, of T cells expressing NK-cell markers.

J is TRBJ1-2 and V is TRBV11-2; D remains ambiguous. The clonotype originates from a woman aged 18-29 years in good health. Material: CD8+ T cells sorted from blood. The CDR3, as DNA: TGTGCCAGCAGCTCGATAAGGGTTCCTGGCTACACCTTC. Its translation: CASSSIRVPGYTF.